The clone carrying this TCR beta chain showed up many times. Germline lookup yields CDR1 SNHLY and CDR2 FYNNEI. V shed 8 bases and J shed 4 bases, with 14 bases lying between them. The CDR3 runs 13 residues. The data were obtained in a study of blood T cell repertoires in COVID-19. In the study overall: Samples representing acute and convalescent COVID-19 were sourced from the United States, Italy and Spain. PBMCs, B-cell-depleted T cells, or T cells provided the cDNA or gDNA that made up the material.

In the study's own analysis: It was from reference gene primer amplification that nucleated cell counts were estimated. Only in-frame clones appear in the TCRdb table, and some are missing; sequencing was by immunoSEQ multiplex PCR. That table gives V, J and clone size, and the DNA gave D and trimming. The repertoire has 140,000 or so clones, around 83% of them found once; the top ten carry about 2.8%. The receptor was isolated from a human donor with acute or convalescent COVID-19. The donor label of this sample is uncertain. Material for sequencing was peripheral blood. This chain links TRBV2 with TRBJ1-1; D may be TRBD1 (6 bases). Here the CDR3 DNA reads TGTGCCAGCTCAGGGGACCTGACCACTGAAGCTTTCTTT. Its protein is CASSGDLTTEAFF. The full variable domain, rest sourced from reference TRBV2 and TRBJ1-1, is EPEVTQTPSHQVTQMGQEVILRCVPISNHLYFYWYRQILGQKVEFLVSFYNNEISEKSEIFDDQFSVERPDGSNFTLKIRSTKLEDSAMYFCASSGDLTTEAFFGQGTRLTVV.